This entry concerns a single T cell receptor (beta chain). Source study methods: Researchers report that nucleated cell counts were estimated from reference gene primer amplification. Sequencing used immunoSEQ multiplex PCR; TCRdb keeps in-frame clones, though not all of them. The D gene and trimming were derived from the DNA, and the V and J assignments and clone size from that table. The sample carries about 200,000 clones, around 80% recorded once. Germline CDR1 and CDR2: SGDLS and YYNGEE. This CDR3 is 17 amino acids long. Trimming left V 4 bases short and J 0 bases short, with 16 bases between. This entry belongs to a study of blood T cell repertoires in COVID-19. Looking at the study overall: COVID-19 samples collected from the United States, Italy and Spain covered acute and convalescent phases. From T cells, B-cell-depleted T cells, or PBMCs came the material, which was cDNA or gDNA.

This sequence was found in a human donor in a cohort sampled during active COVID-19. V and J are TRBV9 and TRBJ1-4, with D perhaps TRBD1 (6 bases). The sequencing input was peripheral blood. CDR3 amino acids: CASSPRGGETTNEKLFF. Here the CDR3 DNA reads TGTGCCAGCAGCCCGAGGGGGGGCGAAACAACTAATGAAAAACTGTTTTTT.